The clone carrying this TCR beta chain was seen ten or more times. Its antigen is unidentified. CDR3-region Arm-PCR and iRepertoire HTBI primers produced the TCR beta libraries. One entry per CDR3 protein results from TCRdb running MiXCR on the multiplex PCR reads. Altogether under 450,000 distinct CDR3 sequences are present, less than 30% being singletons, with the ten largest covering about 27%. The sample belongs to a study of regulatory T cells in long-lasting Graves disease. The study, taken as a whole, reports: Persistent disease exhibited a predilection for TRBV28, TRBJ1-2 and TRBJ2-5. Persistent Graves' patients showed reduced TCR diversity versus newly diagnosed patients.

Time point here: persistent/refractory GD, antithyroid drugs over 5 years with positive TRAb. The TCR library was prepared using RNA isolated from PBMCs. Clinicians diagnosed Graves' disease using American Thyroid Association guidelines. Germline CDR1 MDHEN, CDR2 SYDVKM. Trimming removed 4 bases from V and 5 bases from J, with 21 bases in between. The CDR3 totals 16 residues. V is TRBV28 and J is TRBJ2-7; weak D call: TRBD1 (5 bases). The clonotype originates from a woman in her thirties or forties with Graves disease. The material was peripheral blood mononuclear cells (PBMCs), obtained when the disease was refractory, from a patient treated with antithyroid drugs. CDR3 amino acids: CASSSSRDRFRDEQYF. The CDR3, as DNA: TGTGCCAGCAGTTCCAGCAGGGATAGGTTTCGGGACGAGCAGTACTTC.